This TCR beta chain was captured in a study of blood T cell repertoires in COVID-19. Which cohort a participant joined came from the clinical history participants gave. V was trimmed by 3 bases and J by 7 bases, leaving 9 bases between them. This CDR3 is built from 12 residues. Germline CDR1 SEHNR, CDR2 FQNEAQ (reference sequence). Only in-frame clones appear in the TCRdb table, and some are missing; sequencing was by immunoSEQ multiplex PCR. The table has roughly 520,000 clones, 85% to 90% seen once; the top ten hold over 1.5%. This clone showed up just a few times. The sequence derives from a woman in her forties who had recovered from COVID-19. The chain employs TRBV7-9 and TRBJ1-1; D is ambiguous. Source material: PBMCs or T cells enriched from blood (not recorded which). The CDR3 region is CASSFGGVEAFF. The DNA for the CDR3 is TGTGCCAGCAGCTTCGGCGGAGTTGAAGCTTTCTTT.